Shown below are 22 T cell receptor beta chains from a single sample sequenced in a study of CD8+ T cells in alopecia areata. The sequencing template was cDNA reverse transcribed from extracted RNA. The repertoire was sequenced with immunoSEQ multiplex PCR; TCRdb's copy has only in-frame clones and lacks some. Of over 150,000 clones in the sample, roughly three fifths were seen once. Sequencing was carried out using CD8+ T cells sorted from blood. These receptors came from a human donor in good health.

A few counts support this clone. The rearrangement joins TRBV27 to TRBJ1-6, with a tentative D call TRBD1 (5 bases). This CDR3 comprises 15 residues. Deletions cut 4 bases from V and 7 bases from J, with 14 bases between. Germline CDR1 and CDR2: MNHEY and SMNVEV (reference sequence). The CDR3 protein is CASSSTHGGNSPLHF. The CDR3, as DNA: TGTGCCAGCAGTTCAACCCACGGGGGGAATTCACCCCTCCACTTT.

This clone was picked up one time. The chain has TRBV9 and TRBJ2-1; D gene unclear. V lost 3 bases and J 7 bases, leaving 8 bases between the germline ends. This CDR3 is 12 amino acids long. Germline CDR1 SGDLS, CDR2 YYNGEE. CDR3 sequence (DNA): TGTGCCAGCAGCGACCCCCCGAATGAGCAGTTCTTC. Its protein is CASSDPPNEQFF.

The chain couples TRBV5-1 to TRBJ2-5; D gene ambiguous. CDR3 size: 12 residues. The V and J ends lost 4 bases and 4 bases respectively, with 8 bases between them. Germline CDR1 reads SGHRS; CDR2 reads YFSETQ. The CDR3 nucleotides are TGCGCCAGCAGCCCACCAGGAGAGACCCAGTACTTC. This gives the protein CASSPPGETQYF. The full variable domain, rest sourced from reference TRBV5-1 and TRBJ2-5, is KAGVTQTPRYLIKTRGQQVTLSCSPISGHRSVSWYQQTPGQGLQFLFEYFSETQRNKGNFPGRFSGRQFSNSRSEMNVSTLELGDSALYLCASSPPGETQYFGPGTRLLVL.

V is TRBV9 and J is TRBJ2-3, with TRBD2 identical over 8 bases. Per the germline V gene, CDR1 is SGDLS and CDR2 is YYNGEE. The ends lost 1 base at V and 6 bases at J; junction bases unmatched: 7. The CDR3 is made up of 15 amino acids. Here the CDR3 DNA reads TGTGCCAGCAGCGTATCCGGGGGGGCCGCGGATACGCAGTATTTT. Its protein is CASSVSGGAADTQYF.

In regard to this clone: A far larger clone is only one base removed, so a read error is likely. The chain combines TRBV7-8 with TRBJ1-1; D uncertain. The V end lost 4 bases, the J end lost 1 base, and 4 bases lay between the germline ends. CDR1 and CDR2 (germline): SGHVS, FQNEAQ. The CDR3 spans 12 residues. The DNA of the CDR3 is TGTGCCAGCAGCTCCAGGAACACTGAAGCTTTCTTT. It specifies CASSSRNTEAFF.

V usage is TRBV30 and J usage is TRBJ1-1; D uncertain. Looked up from germline, CDR1 is GTSNPN and CDR2 is SVGIG (reference sequence). The CDR3 consists of 12 residues. Deletions cut 1 base from V and 7 bases from J, with 10 bases between. The chain's CDR3 is CAWSAAGLEAFF. CDR3 in DNA: TGTGCCTGGAGTGCCGCCGGACTTGAAGCTTTCTTT.

The rearrangement uses TRBV27 and TRBJ2-5; D not resolved. This CDR3 spans 11 amino acids. The germline V gene encodes CDR1 MNHEY and CDR2 SMNVEV (reference sequence). Deletions cut 10 bases from V and 5 bases from J, with 11 bases between. CDR3 coding DNA: TGTGCCACCCCGATGGGGGAGACCCAGTACTTC. Protein: CATPMGETQYF.

This clone has just a few counts. The rearrangement uses TRBV7-9 and TRBJ2-4; D ambiguous. With 3 bases removed from V and 5 bases from J, the gap between germline ends came to 2 bases. CDR3 length equals 11 residues. The germline CDR1 and CDR2 sequences are SEHNR and FQNEAQ (reference sequence). CDR3 region: CASSFENIQYF. The CDR3 DNA reads as TGTGCCAGCAGCTTCGAAAACATTCAGTACTTC.

Comment on this clone: This same CDR3 is encoded by further DNA sequences in the sample. This CDR3 reads CASSQEPLANEQYF. For the CDR3, the DNA is TGCGCCAGCAGCCAAGAACCCCTAGCGAACGAGCAGTACTTC. The chain combines TRBV4-1 with TRBJ2-7; the D gene is possibly TRBD2 (6 bases). The germline V gene encodes CDR1 MGHRA and CDR2 YSYEKL. Deletions cut 0 bases from V and 5 bases from J, with 11 bases between. The CDR3 is 14 amino acids.

This clone was found many times. The chain couples TRBV9 to TRBJ1-2; the D is unclear. Trimming shortened V by 0 bases and J by 5 bases, and 8 bases separated the two germline ends. Germline V gene lookup returns CDR1 SGDLS and CDR2 YYNGEE. The CDR3 has 13 amino acids. The CDR3 DNA reads as TGTGCCAGCAGCGTAGACAGCTCTTATGGCTACACCTTC. Its translation: CASSVDSSYGYTF. The whole variable domain, remainder taken from reference TRBV9 and TRBJ1-2, is DSGVTQTPKHLITATGQRVTLRCSPRSGDLSVYWYQQSLDQGLQFLIQYYNGEERAKGNILERFSAQQFPDLHSELNLSSLELGDSALYFCASSVDSSYGYTFGSGTRLTVV.

This chain's CDR3 is CASSARGSGDTQYF. The CDR3 DNA reads as TGTGCCAGCAGTGCGAGGGGGAGCGGGGATACGCAGTATTTT. This chain joins TRBV6-6 and TRBJ2-3; D is possibly TRBD1 or TRBD2 (6 bases each). V lost 5 bases, J lost 6 bases, and 15 bases lay in between. Looked up from germline, CDR1 is MNHNY and CDR2 is SVGAGI (reference sequence). CDR3 length: 14 residues.

V usage is TRBV5-6 and J usage is TRBJ1-1; D remains ambiguous. V dropped 0 bases and J dropped 1 base, with 10 bases sitting between them. This CDR3 has 15 amino acids. CDR1 is SGHDT, CDR2 YYEEEE, per germline. The CDR3 bases are TGTGCCAGCAGCTTGGAAGGCCGCTGGAACACTGAAGCTTTCTTT. Translating gives CASSLEGRWNTEAFF. The full variable domain, completed using reference TRBV5-6 and TRBJ1-1, is DAGVTQSPTHLIKTRGQQVTLRCSPKSGHDTVSWYQQALGQGPQFIFQYYEEEERQRGNFPDRFSGHQFPNYSSELNVNALLLGDSALYLCASSLEGRWNTEAFFGQGTRLTVV.

This clone has only a few counts. The V call is TRBV29-1, the J call TRBJ2-5; tentatively, D is TRBD1 (6 bases). Trimming took 3 bases from V and 4 from J, leaving 15 bases between them. CDR3 size: 14 residues. Germline assignment: CDR1 SQVTM and CDR2 ANQGSEA. CDR3 in DNA: TGCAGCGTTGAGGCAGGGGAGATACCAGAGACCCAGTACTTC. Translating gives CSVEAGEIPETQYF.

CDR3 in amino acids: CASGSSGGDEQFF. The DNA of the CDR3 is TGTGCCAGCGGATCTAGCGGGGGGGACGAGCAGTTCTTC. The chain employs TRBV5-4 and TRBJ2-1; TRBD2 aligns across 12 bases. The CDR3 contains 13 residues. J gave up 10 bases and V 7 bases, and 6 bases lay outside the gene matches. CDR1 is SGHNT and CDR2 is YYREEE in the germline V gene (reference sequence).

The CDR3 spells CASRKTLQETQYF. The DNA of the CDR3 is TGTGCCAGCAGGAAGACTCTTCAAGAGACCCAGTACTTC. The gene calls are TRBV2 and TRBJ2-5; D uncertain. V lost 6 bases and J 2 bases, leaving 10 bases between the germline ends. CDR3 length equals 13 residues. CDR1 and CDR2 (germline): SNHLY, FYNNEI.

Details on this clone: The sample has other DNA sequences that encode this CDR3 too. V usage is TRBV27 and J usage is TRBJ1-1, with D possibly being TRBD1 (5 bases). The CDR3 is 14 residues long. Trimming left V 2 bases short and J 0 bases short, with 7 bases between. Per germline, CDR1 MNHEY and CDR2 SMNVEV (reference sequence). The CDR3 region is CASSLRGLNTEAFF. The DNA of the CDR3 is TGTGCCAGCAGTTTAAGGGGCCTGAACACTGAAGCTTTCTTT.

The J gene is TRBJ2-7, the V gene TRBV5-1, with 9 nucleotides matching TRBD1. The CDR3 covers 15 residues. Germline V gives CDR1 SGHRS, CDR2 YFSETQ. The V gene end was trimmed by 4 bases and the J gene end by 5 bases; junction bases not matched to a gene: 10. This chain's CDR3 is CASSPRDRDGDEQYF. CDR3 in DNA: TGCGCCAGCAGCCCCCGGGACAGGGACGGAGACGAGCAGTACTTC. The full variable domain, rest sourced from reference TRBV5-1 and TRBJ2-7, is KAGVTQTPRYLIKTRGQQVTLSCSPISGHRSVSWYQQTPGQGLQFLFEYFSETQRNKGNFPGRFSGRQFSNSRSEMNVSTLELGDSALYLCASSPRDRDGDEQYFGPGTRLTVT.

This rearrangement joins TRBV11-2 to TRBJ1-5; D is ambiguous. This CDR3 comprises 15 residues. The V end lost 5 bases, the J end lost 1 base, and 12 bases lay between the germline ends. The germline gives CDR1 SGHAT, CDR2 FQNNGV. The CDR3 DNA follows: TGTGCCAGCAGCCTAACCGACGGAAGCAATCAGCCCCAGCATTTT. Its translation is CASSLTDGSNQPQHF.

The J gene is TRBJ2-1, the V gene TRBV5-6, with 7 bases that match TRBD2. J was trimmed by 6 bases and V by 0 bases; bases with no gene match: 3. The CDR3 length is 14 residues. Germline CDR1 SGHDT, CDR2 YYEEEE. This chain's CDR3 is CASSLVGEGNEQFF. For the CDR3, the DNA is TGTGCCAGCAGCTTGGTAGGGGAGGGCAATGAGCAGTTCTTC. Filled out from reference TRBV5-6 and TRBJ2-1, the complete variable domain reads DAGVTQSPTHLIKTRGQQVTLRCSPKSGHDTVSWYQQALGQGPQFIFQYYEEEERQRGNFPDRFSGHQFPNYSSELNVNALLLGDSALYLCASSLVGEGNEQFFGPGTRLTVL.

In nucleotides, the CDR3 is TGTGCCACCAGCGGGACTAGCGGGGATGCGAACATTCAGTACTTC. The encoded protein is CATSGTSGDANIQYF. This chain joins TRBV15 and TRBJ2-4; 13 positions match TRBD2. Per germline, CDR1 LNHNV and CDR2 YYDKDF (reference sequence). V was clipped by 5 bases and J by 7 bases; unmatched bases: 5. This CDR3 spans 15 amino acids.

This clone has only a few counts. The rearrangement links TRBV29-1 to TRBJ1-1; possibly TRBD1 for D (5 bases). With 6 bases removed from V and 5 bases from J, the gap between germline ends came to 10 bases. The CDR3 contains 11 residues. Germline CDR1 and CDR2: SQVTM and ANQGSEA. CDR3 nucleotides: TGCAGCGTAGGGGTAGAGACTGAAGCTTTCTTT. Its protein is CSVGVETEAFF.

The chain combines TRBV27 with TRBJ2-7; 9 bases are shared with TRBD1. V shed 7 bases, J shed 2 bases, and the junction held 6 bases outside the gene matches. The CDR3 sequence is 14 residues long. Germline V gene sequence: CDR1 MNHEY, CDR2 SMNVEV (reference sequence). The CDR3 loop is CASTGQGPTYEQYF. The CDR3 DNA is TGTGCCAGCACCGGACAGGGGCCCACCTACGAGCAGTACTTC.